In its sample, the clone carrying this T cell receptor (beta chain) was seen a few times. This entry belongs to a study of blood T cells in healthy people across ages. Next came a second PCR, run for roughly 6 to 11 cycles, which used a sample-barcoded 5' primer along with a J-beta primer mix. In TCRdb, the 5' RACE reads were re-called with MiXCR into one record per CDR3 protein. The sample has more than 900,000 distinct CDR3 sequences; 20% to 25% are singletons. This CDR3 region has 14 residues. From germline, CDR1 is DFQATT and CDR2 SNEGSKA (reference sequence). The sample was also linked to a second study, of T cells of mothers and their children. Per that study: Compared with unrelated pairs, related mother-child pairs had slightly higher, non-significant overlap.

The chain employs TRBV20-1 and TRBJ2-5; 8 bases are a match to TRBD2. The J call may be mistaken, given a closer DNA end match to TRBJ2-1. This TCR came from a girl under 10 years old in good health. Sequencing was performed on blood. The CDR3 sequence: CSARSAGGWDGQFF. In nucleotides, the CDR3 is TGCAGTGCTAGAAGTGCGGGGGGCTGGGATGGGCAGTTCTTC.